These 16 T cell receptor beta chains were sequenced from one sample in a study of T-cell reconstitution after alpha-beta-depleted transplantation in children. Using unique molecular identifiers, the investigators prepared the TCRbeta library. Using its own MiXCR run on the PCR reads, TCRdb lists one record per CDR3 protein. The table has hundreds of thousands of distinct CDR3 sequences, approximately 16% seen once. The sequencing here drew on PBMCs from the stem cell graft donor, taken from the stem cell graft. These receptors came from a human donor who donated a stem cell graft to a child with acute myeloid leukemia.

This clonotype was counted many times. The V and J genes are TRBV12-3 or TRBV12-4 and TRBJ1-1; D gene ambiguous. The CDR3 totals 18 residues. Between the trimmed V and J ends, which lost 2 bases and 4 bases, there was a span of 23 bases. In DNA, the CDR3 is TGTGCCAGCAGTTTAAGTTTGTGGGAATTGAGATCGGTCACTGAAGCTTTCTTT. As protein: CASSLSLWELRSVTEAFF.

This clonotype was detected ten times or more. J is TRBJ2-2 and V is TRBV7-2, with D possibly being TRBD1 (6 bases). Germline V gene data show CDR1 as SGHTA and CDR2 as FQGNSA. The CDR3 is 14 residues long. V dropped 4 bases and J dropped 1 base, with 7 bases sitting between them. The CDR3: CASSSDRNTGELFF. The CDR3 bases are TGTGCCAGCAGCTCGGACAGGAACACCGGGGAGCTGTTTTTT.

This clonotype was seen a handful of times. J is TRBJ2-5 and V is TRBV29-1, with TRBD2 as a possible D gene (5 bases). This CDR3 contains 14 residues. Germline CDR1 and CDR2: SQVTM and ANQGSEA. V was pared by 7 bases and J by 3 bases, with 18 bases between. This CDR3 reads CSAGGQRSKETQYF. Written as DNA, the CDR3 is TGCAGCGCCGGCGGGCAGAGGTCAAAAGAGACCCAGTACTTC.

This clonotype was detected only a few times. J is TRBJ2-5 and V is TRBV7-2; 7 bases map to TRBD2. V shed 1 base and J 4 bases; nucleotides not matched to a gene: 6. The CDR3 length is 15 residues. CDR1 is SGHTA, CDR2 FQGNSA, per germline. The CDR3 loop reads CASSLGLALTETQYF. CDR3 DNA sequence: TGTGCCAGCAGCTTAGGACTAGCTCTCACAGAGACCCAGTACTTC. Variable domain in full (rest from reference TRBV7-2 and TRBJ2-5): GAGVSQSPSNKVTEKGKDVELRCDPISGHTALYWYRQSLGQGLEFLIYFQGNSAPDKSGLPSDRFSAERTGGSVSTLTIQRTQQEDSAVYLCASSLGLALTETQYFGPGTRLLVL.

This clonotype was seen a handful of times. CDR3 bases: TGTGCCAGCAGCCCCTTAGGGTCGGGAAAGACGAACACTGAAGCTTTCTTT. Protein sequence: CASSPLGSGKTNTEAFF. This rearrangement joins TRBV7-2 to TRBJ1-1; D gene ambiguous. V lost 5 bases and J lost 1, with 20 bases in between. Germline-derived CDR1 and CDR2 are SGHTA and FQGNSA. The CDR3 sequence is 17 residues long.

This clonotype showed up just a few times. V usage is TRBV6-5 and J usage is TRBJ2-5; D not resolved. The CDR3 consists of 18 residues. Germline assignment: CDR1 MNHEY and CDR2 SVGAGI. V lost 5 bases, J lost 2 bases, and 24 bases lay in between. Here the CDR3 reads CASSHPSPRMASQETQYF. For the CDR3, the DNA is TGTGCCAGCAGTCACCCTTCTCCGCGGATGGCCTCACAAGAGACCCAGTACTTC.

CDR3 residues: CASSFSGKEKLFF. The DNA for the CDR3 is TGTGCCAGCAGCTTTTCAGGGAAGGAAAAACTGTTTTTT. The rearrangement joins TRBV5-6 to TRBJ1-4; a possible D gene is TRBD1 (5 bases). Germline CDR1 reads SGHDT; CDR2 reads YYEEEE. There are 13 residues in the CDR3. Trimming left V 2 bases short and J 8 bases short, with 10 bases between. The whole variable domain, filled in from reference TRBV5-6 and TRBJ1-4, reads DAGVTQSPTHLIKTRGQQVTLRCSPKSGHDTVSWYQQALGQGPQFIFQYYEEEERQRGNFPDRFSGHQFPNYSSELNVNALLLGDSALYLCASSFSGKEKLFFGSGTQLSVL.

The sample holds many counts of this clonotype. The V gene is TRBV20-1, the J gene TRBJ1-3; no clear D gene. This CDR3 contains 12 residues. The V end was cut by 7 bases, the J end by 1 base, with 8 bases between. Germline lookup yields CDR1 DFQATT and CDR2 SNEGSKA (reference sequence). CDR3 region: CSGRRSGNTIYF. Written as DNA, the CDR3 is TGCAGTGGTCGGAGGTCTGGAAACACCATATATTTT.

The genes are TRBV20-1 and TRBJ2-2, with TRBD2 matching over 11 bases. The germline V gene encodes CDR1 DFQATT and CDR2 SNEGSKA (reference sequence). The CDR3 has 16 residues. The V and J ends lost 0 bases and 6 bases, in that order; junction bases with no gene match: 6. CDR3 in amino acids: CSARDGTSGEPGELFF. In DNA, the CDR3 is TGCAGTGCTAGAGATGGGACTAGCGGAGAACCCGGGGAGCTGTTTTTT.

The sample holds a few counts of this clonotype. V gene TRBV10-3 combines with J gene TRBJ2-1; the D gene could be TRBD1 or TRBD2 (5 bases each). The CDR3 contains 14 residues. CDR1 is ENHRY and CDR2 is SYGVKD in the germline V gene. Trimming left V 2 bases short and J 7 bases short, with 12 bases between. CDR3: CAISEAQGRNEQFF. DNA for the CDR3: TGTGCCATCAGTGAGGCTCAGGGACGGAATGAGCAGTTCTTC.

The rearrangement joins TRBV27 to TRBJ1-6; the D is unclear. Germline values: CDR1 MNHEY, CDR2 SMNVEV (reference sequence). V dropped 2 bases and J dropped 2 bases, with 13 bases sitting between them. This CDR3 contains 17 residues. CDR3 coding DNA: TGTGCCAGCAGTTTAGTCGGAGGACGGACCTATAATTCACCCCTCCACTTT. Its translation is CASSLVGGRTYNSPLHF.

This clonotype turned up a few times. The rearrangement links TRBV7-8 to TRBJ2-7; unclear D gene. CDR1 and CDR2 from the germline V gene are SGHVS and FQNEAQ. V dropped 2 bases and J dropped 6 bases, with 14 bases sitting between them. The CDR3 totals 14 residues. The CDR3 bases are TGTGCCAGCAGCTTAAGCGAGCCGACCCTCGAGCAGTACTTC. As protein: CASSLSEPTLEQYF.

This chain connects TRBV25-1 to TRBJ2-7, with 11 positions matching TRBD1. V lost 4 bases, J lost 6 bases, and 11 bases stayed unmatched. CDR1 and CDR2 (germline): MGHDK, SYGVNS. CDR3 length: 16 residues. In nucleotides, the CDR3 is TGTGCCAGCAGTGTCCCATGGACAGGGGGCATCGCCGAGCAGTACGTC. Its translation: CASSVPWTGGIAEQYV.

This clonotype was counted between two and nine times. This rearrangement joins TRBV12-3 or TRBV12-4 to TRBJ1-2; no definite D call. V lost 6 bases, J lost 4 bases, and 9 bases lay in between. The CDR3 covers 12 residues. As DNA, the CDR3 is TGTGCCAGCAGCCCTATTCTCTATGGCTACACCTTC. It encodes CASSPILYGYTF.

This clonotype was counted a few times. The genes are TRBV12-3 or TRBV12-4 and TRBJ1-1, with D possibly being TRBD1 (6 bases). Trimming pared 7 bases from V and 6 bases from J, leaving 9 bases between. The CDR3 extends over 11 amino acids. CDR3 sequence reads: CASKGDPEAFF. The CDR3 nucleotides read TGTGCCAGCAAGGGGGACCCTGAAGCTTTCTTT.

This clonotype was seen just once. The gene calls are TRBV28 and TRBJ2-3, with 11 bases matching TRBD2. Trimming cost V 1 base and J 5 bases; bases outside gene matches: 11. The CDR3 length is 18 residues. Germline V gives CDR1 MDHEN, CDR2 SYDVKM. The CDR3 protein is CASSLLAGGSGTEDTQYF. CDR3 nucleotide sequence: TGTGCCAGCAGTTTATTAGCGGGGGGGTCTGGAACCGAAGATACGCAGTATTTT.